These T cell receptor beta chains were read from a single sample in a study of blood T cell repertoires in COVID-19. Assay: immunoSEQ multiplex PCR; the TCRdb copy retains only in-frame clones and omits some. The data contain roughly 120,000 clones, approximately 74% of them seen just once; the ten biggest clones take up 4.5% to 6%. The specimen sequenced was peripheral blood. The receptors shown here come from an elderly man with COVID-19, enrolled during active disease. The CDR3 runs from the conserved cysteine through the conserved F or W. D genes are given only for firm matches. A row's size may be missing; if present it is once, few, many or a size class.

J: TRBJ1-6
V: TRBV18
D: TRBD1
size: few
DNA: TGTGCCAGCTCACCATTCCCAACCGGGACAGGGGTTAATTCACCCCTCCACTTT
CDR3: CASSPFPTGTGVNSPLHF

J: TRBJ2-7
V: TRBV7-9
D: .
size: few
DNA: TGTGCCAGCAGTGTCGGCTCCTACGAGCAGTACTTC
CDR3: CASSVGSYEQYF

J: TRBJ1-2
V: TRBV6-5
D: .
size: few
DNA: TGTGCCAGCATCTCATCCGGACAGTCCTATGGCTACACCTTC
CDR3: CASISSGQSYGYTF

J: TRBJ2-1
V: TRBV4-1
D: TRBD2
size: .
DNA: TGCGCCAGCAGCCAAAGATTTCTAGCGGGGAACAATGAGCAGTTCTTC
CDR3: CASSQRFLAGNNEQFF

J: TRBJ2-7
V: TRBV5-1
D: .
size: .
DNA: TGCGCCAGCAGCTTGGTAGGAGCGACGGCCTACGAGCAGTACTTC
CDR3: CASSLVGATAYEQYF

J: TRBJ1-6
V: TRBV28
D: TRBD1
size: .
DNA: TGTGCCAGCAGATACACAGGGGTCTCCTATAATTCACCCCTCCACTTT
CDR3: CASRYTGVSYNSPLHF

J: TRBJ2-3
V: TRBV29-1
D: TRBD2
size: .
DNA: TGCAGCGTTGAACAGCGCGGGAGGGCCACAGATACGCAGTATTTT
CDR3: CSVEQRGRATDTQYF

J: TRBJ2-1
V: TRBV9
D: .
size: .
DNA: TGTGCCAGCAGCGCGGATAGCGGTCACAATGAGCAGTTCTTC
CDR3: CASSADSGHNEQFF

J: TRBJ2-7
V: TRBV6-5
D: TRBD2
size: .
DNA: TGTGCCAGCAGTTACTTCGCAGGGAGGGGAGAGCAGTACTTC
CDR3: CASSYFAGRGEQYF

J: TRBJ2-1
V: TRBV28
D: .
size: .
DNA: TGTGCCAGCAGTTTAATCCCGAGCTCCTACAATGAGCAGTTCTTC
CDR3: CASSLIPSSYNEQFF

J: TRBJ2-1
V: TRBV9
D: TRBD2
size: .
DNA: TGTGCCAGCAGCGTAGAGGAAGCGGGGGGCATCAATGAGCAGTTCTTC
CDR3: CASSVEEAGGINEQFF

J: TRBJ1-1
V: TRBV19
D: .
size: once
DNA: TGTGCCAGTAGTGTCTTGGATCTCAGGGGCGCTGAAGCTTTCTTT
CDR3: CASSVLDLRGAEAFF

J: TRBJ2-1
V: TRBV20-1
D: TRBD2
size: .
DNA: TGCAGTGCTAGTCCAGCGGGAGCCGCCTACAATGAGCAGTTCTTC
CDR3: CSASPAGAAYNEQFF

J: TRBJ1-5
V: TRBV9
D: TRBD1
size: .
DNA: TGTGCCAGCAGCTTGGGGACAGGAGGTCAGCCCCAGCATTTT
CDR3: CASSLGTGGQPQHF

J: TRBJ2-1
V: TRBV7-3
D: .
size: .
DNA: TGTGCCAGCAGCTTATCAGGGTGGAATGAGCAGTTCTTC
CDR3: CASSLSGWNEQFF

J: TRBJ2-3
V: TRBV7-9
D: TRBD2
size: .
DNA: TGTGCCAGCAGCTTATCCGCGGGAGCGGCAGATACGCAGTATTTT
CDR3: CASSLSAGAADTQYF

J: TRBJ2-1
V: TRBV11-2
D: .
size: .
DNA: TGTGCCAGCAGTCTGGGGGGGGCTCGCGGGGCGAGGGTTTACAATGAGCAGTTCTTC
CDR3: CASSLGGARGARVYNEQFF

J: TRBJ2-6
V: TRBV5-6
D: .
size: .
DNA: TGTGCCAGCAGCTTACAAGGGGCCAACGTCCTGACTTTC
CDR3: CASSLQGANVLTF

J: TRBJ2-5
V: TRBV18
D: TRBD1
size: .
DNA: TGTGCCAGCTCACCCGGCCAGGGGGCGGAGACCCAGTACTTC
CDR3: CASSPGQGAETQYF

J: TRBJ2-7
V: TRBV11-2
D: TRBD1
size: once
DNA: TGTGCCAGCAGCTTAGGAATGGGACAGGGGACCTACGAGCAGTACTTC
CDR3: CASSLGMGQGTYEQYF

J: TRBJ2-3
V: TRBV27
D: TRBD2
size: few
DNA: TGTGCCAGCAGTTTCGGGGGGGGCACAGATACGCAGTATTTT
CDR3: CASSFGGGTDTQYF

J: TRBJ1-2
V: TRBV2
D: TRBD1
size: .
DNA: TGTGCCCCCAGCCTGGGGACAGGGGGAGATGGCTACACCTTC
CDR3: CAPSLGTGGDGYTF

J: TRBJ2-5
V: TRBV20-1
D: TRBD1
size: once
DNA: TGCAGTGCTAATGATTACATGACAGGGGGTTACGGTCAAGAGACCCAGTACTTC
CDR3: CSANDYMTGGYGQETQYF

J: TRBJ1-2
V: TRBV28
D: TRBD1
size: .
DNA: TGTGCCAGCAGACGAGACAGGGTTGCTTACGGCTACACCTTC
CDR3: CASRRDRVAYGYTF

J: TRBJ2-1
V: TRBV28
D: TRBD1
size: .
DNA: TGTGCCAGCAGTTTATCGGGACAGGGATCTAACAATGAGCAGTTCTTC
CDR3: CASSLSGQGSNNEQFF

J: TRBJ1-6
V: TRBV6-5
D: .
size: .
DNA: TGTGCCAGCAGTCGGACTCCAGGGGATTCACCCCTCCACTTT
CDR3: CASSRTPGDSPLHF

J: TRBJ2-1
V: TRBV9
D: TRBD2
size: .
DNA: TGTGCCAGCAGCCCGTACCGGACTAGCTACAATGAGCAGTTCTTC
CDR3: CASSPYRTSYNEQFF

J: TRBJ1-5
V: TRBV5-5
D: .
size: .
DNA: TGTGCCAGCAGCTTGGGGACAGCTCTCGGGCCCCAGCATTTT
CDR3: CASSLGTALGPQHF